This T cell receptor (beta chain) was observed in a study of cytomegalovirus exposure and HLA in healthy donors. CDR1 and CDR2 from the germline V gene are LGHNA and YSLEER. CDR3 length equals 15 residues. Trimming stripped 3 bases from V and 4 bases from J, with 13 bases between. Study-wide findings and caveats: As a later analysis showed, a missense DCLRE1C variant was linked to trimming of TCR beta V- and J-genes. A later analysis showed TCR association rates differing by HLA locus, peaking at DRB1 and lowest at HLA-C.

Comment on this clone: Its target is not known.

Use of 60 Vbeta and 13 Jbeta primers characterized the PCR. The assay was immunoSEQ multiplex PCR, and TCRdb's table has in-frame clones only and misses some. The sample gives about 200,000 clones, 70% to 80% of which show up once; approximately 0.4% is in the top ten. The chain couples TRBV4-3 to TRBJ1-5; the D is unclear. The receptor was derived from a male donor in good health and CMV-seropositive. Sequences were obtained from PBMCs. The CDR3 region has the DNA TGCGCCAGCAGCCAGGGAGCGGAGGGAAATCAGCCCCAGCATTTT. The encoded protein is CASSQGAEGNQPQHF.